These 17 T cell receptor beta chains were sequenced from one sample in a study of cytotoxic CD8 clonotypes in ibrutinib-treated CLL. Profiled with immunoSEQ multiplex PCR; TCRdb holds only in-frame clones, not every one. The sample has some 92,000 clones; roughly 80% are singletons. This specimen consisted of PBMCs, obtained after 24 months of ibrutinib treatment. These receptors were collected from a human donor with chronic lymphocytic leukemia.

This chain uses TRBV9 with TRBJ1-5, with D perhaps TRBD1 (6 bases). Trimming shortened V by 0 bases and J by 6 bases, and 13 bases separated the two germline ends. Germline loops: CDR1 SGDLS, CDR2 YYNGEE. The length of the CDR3 is 15 residues. The CDR3 reads CASSVGGQRGQPQHF. Written as DNA, the CDR3 is TGTGCCAGCAGCGTAGGGGGGCAGAGGGGTCAGCCCCAGCATTTT.

The chain uses TRBV4-1 and TRBJ2-7; 8 bases are a match to TRBD1. CDR1 and CDR2 from the germline V gene are MGHRA and YSYEKL. The trim removed 4 bases at V and 0 bases at J, leaving 5 bases unmatched. The CDR3 loop spans 15 amino acids. DNA of the CDR3: TGCGCCAGCAGCCCCGGACAGGGACCCTCCTACGAGCAGTACTTC. Protein: CASSPGQGPSYEQYF.

The CDR3 coding sequence is TGTGCCAGCAGCATTTCTAGCGGGAGCTTCTCCTACGAGCAGTACTTC. Its translation: CASSISSGSFSYEQYF. V and J are TRBV7-2 and TRBJ2-7; 10 bases are shared with TRBD2. After removal of 5 bases from V and 0 bases from J, the junction contained 7 bases not matched to a gene. This CDR3 has 16 amino acids. CDR1 and CDR2 from the germline V gene are SGHTA and FQGNSA.

V and J are TRBV25-1 and TRBJ2-3, with 15 bases identical to TRBD2. The germline V gene encodes CDR1 MGHDK and CDR2 SYGVNS. The CDR3 totals 16 residues. V lost 5 bases, J lost 5 bases, and 5 bases stayed unmatched. CDR3 coding DNA: TGTGCCAGCAGTCCCGGGACTAGCGGGAGGATAGATACGCAGTATTTT. This encodes CASSPGTSGRIDTQYF.

The chain joins TRBV30 to TRBJ2-5; D uncertain. CDR1 is GTSNPN, CDR2 SVGIG, per germline (reference sequence). V shed 1 base and J shed 6 bases, with 6 bases lying between them. There are 11 residues in the CDR3. CDR3 sequence (DNA): TGTGCCTGGAGTGACGTGAAGACCCAGTACTTC. It yields the protein CAWSDVKTQYF.

This clone was picked up a small number of times. The gene calls are TRBV5-1 and TRBJ2-1, with TRBD2 as a possible D gene (6 bases). The CDR3 has 13 amino acids. Germline lookup yields CDR1 SGHRS and CDR2 YFSETQ. Trimming shortened V by 3 bases and J by 4 bases, and 8 bases separated the two germline ends. CDR3 DNA: TGCGCCAGCAGCTGGGACTGGTACAATGAGCAGTTCTTC. Its protein product is CASSWDWYNEQFF.

The chain employs TRBV5-5 and TRBJ2-7, with unresolved D. Germline V lookup: CDR1 SGHKS, CDR2 YYEKEE (reference sequence). The CDR3 has 12 residues. Trimming removed 4 bases from V and 2 bases from J, with 7 bases in between. The CDR3 spells CASSVRTYEQYF. The CDR3 coding sequence is TGTGCCAGCAGCGTGCGTACCTACGAGCAGTACTTC.

The rearrangement joins TRBV5-4 to TRBJ2-1, with 7 nucleotides matching TRBD1. In germline, CDR1 is SGHNT, CDR2 YYREEE (reference sequence). CDR3 size: 15 residues. The V segment lost 0 bases and the J segment 5 bases; nucleotides outside the gene matches: 5. CDR3 sequence: CASSLDRGLHNEQFF. CDR3 DNA: TGTGCCAGCAGCTTGGACAGGGGTCTCCACAATGAGCAGTTCTTC.

This clone appeared once. The chain joins TRBV19 to TRBJ2-7, with D possibly being TRBD2 (7 bases). Germline CDR1 reads LNHDA; CDR2 reads SQIVND (reference sequence). The CDR3 is 15 amino acids. Deletions cut 11 bases from V and 5 bases from J, with 25 bases between. DNA of the CDR3: TGTGCCTGCCGGGGAGGGGGAGCCCCAAACAACGAGCAGTACTTC. It codes for CACRGGGAPNNEQYF.

The chain joins TRBV29-1 to TRBJ1-2; TRBD1 matches 7 bases. The germline gives CDR1 SQVTM, CDR2 ANQGSEA. The V gene end was trimmed by 4 bases and the J gene end by 2 bases; junction bases not matched to a gene: 7. The CDR3 consists of 14 residues. The CDR3 loop reads CSVGGQLINYGYTF. The CDR3 bases are TGCAGCGTTGGGGGACAGCTAATCAACTATGGCTACACCTTC.

V usage is TRBV10-3 and J usage is TRBJ1-2; possible D gene TRBD1, 6 bases. In germline, CDR1 is ENHRY, CDR2 SYGVKD. The CDR3 is made up of 15 amino acids. With 2 bases removed from V and 4 bases from J, the gap between germline ends came to 14 bases. The CDR3 nucleotides are TGTGCCATCAGTGAGGCGGACAGCAGCCCCTATGGCTACACCTTC. Its translation: CAISEADSSPYGYTF.

This clone was observed a single time. The V gene is TRBV19, the J gene TRBJ1-2, with D perhaps matching TRBD1 (6 bases). The ends were cut back, 0 bases at V and 5 bases at J, with 13 bases in the middle. The CDR3 sequence is 15 residues long. In germline, CDR1 is LNHDA, CDR2 SQIVND (reference sequence). The CDR3 DNA follows: TGTGCCAGTAGTATAGAGGGGACACGGGGATATGGCTACACCTTC. As protein: CASSIEGTRGYGYTF.

This clone was detected only once. The J gene is TRBJ2-2, the V gene TRBV7-9; possibly TRBD2 for D (6 bases). In germline, CDR1 is SEHNR, CDR2 FQNEAQ (reference sequence). The CDR3 runs to 16 residues. Trimming removed 5 bases at V and 2 bases at J, with 15 bases between. The CDR3 loop reads CASSKLAGPNTGELFF. CDR3 DNA sequence: TGTGCCAGCAGCAAACTAGCCGGACCCAACACCGGGGAGCTGTTTTTT.

The chain joins TRBV12-2 to TRBJ2-5; the D segment call TRBD1 is taken from the table without a DNA check. TRBV12-2 is tagged as a pseudogene. The CDR3 extends over 16 amino acids. The CDR3 loop reads CASRLPISDREETQYF. CDR3 nucleotides: TGTGCAAGTCGCTTACCTATCTCAGACAGGGAAGAGACCCAGTACTTC.

The chain joins TRBV29-1 to TRBJ2-2; TRBD2 matches at 12 bases. J gave up 5 bases and V 5 bases, and 6 bases lay outside the gene matches. The germline V gene encodes CDR1 SQVTM and CDR2 ANQGSEA. This CDR3 comprises 15 residues. DNA of the CDR3: TGCAGCGTTCGACTAGCGGGAGTGGGGACCGGGGAGCTGTTTTTT. Amino acid sequence: CSVRLAGVGTGELFF.

The chain recombines TRBV27 with TRBJ1-5; D is possibly TRBD1 (6 bases). V was shortened by 5 bases and J by 3 bases, with 8 bases between the two germline ends. Per the germline V gene, CDR1 is MNHEY and CDR2 is SMNVEV (reference sequence). The CDR3 sequence is 13 residues long. This CDR3 is CASSTGANQPQHF. In DNA form, the CDR3 reads TGTGCCAGCAGTACGGGGGCCAATCAGCCCCAGCATTTT.

The chain carries TRBV5-4 and TRBJ2-1, with 7 nucleotides matching TRBD2. J lost 9 bases, V lost 0 bases, and 3 bases had no gene match. CDR3 size: 13 residues. Germline-derived CDR1 and CDR2 are SGHNT and YYREEE (reference sequence). DNA of the CDR3: TGTGCCAGCAGCTTGGCCGGGGGGATTGAGCAGTTCTTC. This gives the protein CASSLAGGIEQFF.